These 5 T cell receptor beta chains came from one sample sequenced in a study of radiotherapy plus CTLA-4 blockade in lung cancer. Only in-frame clones appear in the TCRdb table, and some are missing; sequencing was by immunoSEQ multiplex PCR. The sample shows around 120,000 clones, about four fifths of them seen only once. The sample in question was peripheral blood, obtained from a patient treated with radiotherapy plus ipilimumab. The receptors come from a human donor with non-small cell lung cancer who had a partial response to radiotherapy plus ipilimumab.

This rearrangement joins TRBV4-1 to TRBJ2-3, with 9 nucleotides matching TRBD1. V shed 3 bases and J 2 bases; nucleotides not matched to a gene: 3. The CDR3 length is 15 residues. Germline lookup yields CDR1 MGHRA and CDR2 YSYEKL. The CDR3 nucleotides read TGCGCCAGCAGCCAGACAGGGGGGGTCACAGATACGCAGTATTTT. Its translation is CASSQTGGVTDTQYF.

V gene TRBV28 combines with J gene TRBJ1-3; D may be TRBD1 (6 bases). Germline loops: CDR1 MDHEN, CDR2 SYDVKM. V gave up 6 bases and J gave up 4 bases, with 16 bases separating them. The CDR3 consists of 15 residues. CDR3 nucleotides: TGTGCCAGCAGGTACCCCACAGGGCCGGGAAACACCATATATTTT. This encodes CASRYPTGPGNTIYF.

This clone was seen more than once but under ten times. The V call is TRBV7-2, the J call TRBJ2-3; D unclear. The CDR3 consists of 17 residues. Germline CDR1 and CDR2: SGHTA and FQGNSA. V lost 5 bases and J lost 2, with 20 bases in between. CDR3 in amino acids: CASSTTRSNSLTDTQYF. The CDR3 nucleotides are TGTGCCAGCAGCACAACCCGGTCAAATAGCCTCACAGATACGCAGTATTTT.

The chain carries TRBV28 and TRBJ1-3, with 7 positions matching TRBD1. V gave up 10 bases and J gave up 1 base; unmatched junction bases: 7. Germline assignment: CDR1 MDHEN and CDR2 SYDVKM. This CDR3 has 14 residues. CDR3 amino acids: CATLDRLSGNTIYF. The CDR3 nucleotides are TGTGCCACCCTGGACAGGCTTTCTGGAAACACCATATATTTT.

The chain is built from TRBV7-7 and TRBJ2-7; 9 positions match TRBD1. The CDR3 has 14 amino acids. CDR1 and CDR2 (germline): SSHAT, FNYEAQ (reference sequence). CDR3 DNA sequence: TGTGCTACCGCCCGGGGACAGGGTTCCTACGAGCAGTACTTC. Translating gives CATARGQGSYEQYF. Full variable domain (remainder filled in from reference TRBV7-7 and TRBJ2-7): GAGVSQSPRYKVTKRGQDVTLRCDPISSHATLYWYQQALGQGPEFLTYFNYEAQPDKSGLPSDRFSAERPEGSISTLTIQRTEQRDSAMYRCATARGQGSYEQYFGPGTRLTVT.